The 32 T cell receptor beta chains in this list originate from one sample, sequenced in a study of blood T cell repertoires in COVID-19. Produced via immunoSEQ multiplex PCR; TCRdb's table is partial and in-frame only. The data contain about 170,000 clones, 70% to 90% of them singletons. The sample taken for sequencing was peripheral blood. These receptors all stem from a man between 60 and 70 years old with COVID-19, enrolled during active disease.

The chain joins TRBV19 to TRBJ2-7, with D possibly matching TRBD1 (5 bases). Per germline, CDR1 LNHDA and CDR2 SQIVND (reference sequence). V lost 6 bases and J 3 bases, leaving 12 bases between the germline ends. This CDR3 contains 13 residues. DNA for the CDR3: TGTGCCAGTAGGGAGCAGGGAAGCTACGAGCAGTACTTC. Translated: CASREQGSYEQYF. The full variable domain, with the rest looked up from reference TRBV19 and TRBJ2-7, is DGGITQSPKYLFRKEGQNVTLSCEQNLNHDAMYWYRQDPGQGLRLIYYSQIVNDFQKGDIAEGYSVSREKKESFPLTVTSAQKNPTAFYLCASREQGSYEQYFGPGTRLTVT.

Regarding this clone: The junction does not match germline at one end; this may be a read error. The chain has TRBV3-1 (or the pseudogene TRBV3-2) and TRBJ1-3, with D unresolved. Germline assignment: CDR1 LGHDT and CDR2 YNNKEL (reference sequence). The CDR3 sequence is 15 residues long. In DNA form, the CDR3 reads TGTGCCAGCAGACAAGTACCAGGTCCGGGAAACACCATATATTTT. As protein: CASRQVPGPGNTIYF.

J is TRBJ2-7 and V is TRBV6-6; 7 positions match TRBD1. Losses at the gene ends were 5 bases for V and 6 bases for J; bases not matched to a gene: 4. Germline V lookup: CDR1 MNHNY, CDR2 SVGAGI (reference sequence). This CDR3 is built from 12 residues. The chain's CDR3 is CASSTGVTEQYF. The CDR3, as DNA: TGTGCCAGCAGTACAGGGGTAACCGAGCAGTACTTC.

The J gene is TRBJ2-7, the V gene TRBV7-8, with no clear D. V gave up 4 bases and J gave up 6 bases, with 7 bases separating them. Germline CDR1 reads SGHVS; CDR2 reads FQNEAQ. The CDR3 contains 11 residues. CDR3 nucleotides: TGTGCCAGCAGCTCACTTAGCGAGCAGTACTTC. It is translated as CASSSLSEQYF.

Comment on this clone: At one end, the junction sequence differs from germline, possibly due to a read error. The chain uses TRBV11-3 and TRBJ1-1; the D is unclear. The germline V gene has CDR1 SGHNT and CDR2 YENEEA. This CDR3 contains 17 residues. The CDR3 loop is CASSIDGKGPVNTEAFF. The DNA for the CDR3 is TGTGCCAGCAGCATAGACGGGAAAGGACCAGTGAACACTGAAGCTTTCTTT.

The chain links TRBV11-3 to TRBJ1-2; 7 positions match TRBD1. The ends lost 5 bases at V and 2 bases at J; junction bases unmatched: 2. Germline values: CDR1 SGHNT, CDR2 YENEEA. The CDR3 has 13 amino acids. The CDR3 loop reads CASSQTGNYGYTF. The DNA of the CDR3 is TGTGCCAGCAGCCAGACAGGGAACTATGGCTACACCTTC.

The CDR3 spells CASSQEAGNYEQYF. The CDR3 DNA reads TGCGCCAGCAGCCAAGAAGCAGGGAACTACGAGCAGTACTTC. The chain links TRBV4-3 to TRBJ2-7; possibly TRBD1 for D (5 bases). Between the trimmed V and J ends, which lost 0 bases and 3 bases, there was a span of 9 bases. This CDR3 has 14 amino acids. The germline gives CDR1 LGHNA, CDR2 YSLEER.

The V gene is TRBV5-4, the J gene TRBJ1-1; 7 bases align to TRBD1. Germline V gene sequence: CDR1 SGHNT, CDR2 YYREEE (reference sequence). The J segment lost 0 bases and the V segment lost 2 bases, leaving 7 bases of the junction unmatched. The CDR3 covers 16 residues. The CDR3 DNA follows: TGTGCCAGCAGCTTAACGATGACAGGGATGAACACTGAAGCTTTCTTT. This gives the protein CASSLTMTGMNTEAFF.

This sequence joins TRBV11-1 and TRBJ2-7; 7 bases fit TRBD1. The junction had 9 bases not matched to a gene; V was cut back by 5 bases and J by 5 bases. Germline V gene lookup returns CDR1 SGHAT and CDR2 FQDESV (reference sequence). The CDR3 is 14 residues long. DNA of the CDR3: TGTGCCAGCAGCCCCGGGACAGTGTTGCACGAGCAGTACTTC. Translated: CASSPGTVLHEQYF.

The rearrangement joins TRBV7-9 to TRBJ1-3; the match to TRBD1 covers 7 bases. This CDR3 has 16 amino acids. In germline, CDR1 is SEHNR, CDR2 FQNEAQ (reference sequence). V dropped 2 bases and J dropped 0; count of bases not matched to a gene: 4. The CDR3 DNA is TGTGCCAGCAGCTTAAAGGGGGCCCTCTCTGGAAACACCATATATTTT. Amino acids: CASSLKGALSGNTIYF.

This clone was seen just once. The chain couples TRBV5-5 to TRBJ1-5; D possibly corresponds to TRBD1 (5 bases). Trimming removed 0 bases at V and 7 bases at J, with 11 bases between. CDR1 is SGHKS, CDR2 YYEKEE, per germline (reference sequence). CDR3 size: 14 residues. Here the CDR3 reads CASSLEQGRQPQHF. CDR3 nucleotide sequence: TGTGCCAGCAGCTTGGAGCAGGGTAGACAGCCCCAGCATTTT.

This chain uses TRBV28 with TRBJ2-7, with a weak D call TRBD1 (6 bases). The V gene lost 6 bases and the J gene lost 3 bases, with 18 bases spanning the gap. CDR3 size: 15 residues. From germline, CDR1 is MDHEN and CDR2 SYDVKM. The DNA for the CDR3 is TGTGCCAGCAGCCCCACAGGGAGTAAAGACTACGAGCAGTACTTC. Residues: CASSPTGSKDYEQYF.

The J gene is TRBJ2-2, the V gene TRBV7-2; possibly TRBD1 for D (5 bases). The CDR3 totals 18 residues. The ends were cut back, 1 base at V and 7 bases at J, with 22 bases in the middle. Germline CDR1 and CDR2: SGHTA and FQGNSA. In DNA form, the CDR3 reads TGTGCCAGCAGCTTAGAGGCCTCCAAGTATAGAAGGGGCGGGGAGCTGTTTTTT. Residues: CASSLEASKYRRGGELFF.

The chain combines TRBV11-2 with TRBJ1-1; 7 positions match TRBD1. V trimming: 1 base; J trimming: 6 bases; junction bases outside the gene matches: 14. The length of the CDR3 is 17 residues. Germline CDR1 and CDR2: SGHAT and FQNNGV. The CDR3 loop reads CASSLGPGQLRFAEAFF. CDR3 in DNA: TGTGCCAGCAGCTTAGGCCCGGGACAGCTTCGTTTCGCTGAAGCTTTCTTT.

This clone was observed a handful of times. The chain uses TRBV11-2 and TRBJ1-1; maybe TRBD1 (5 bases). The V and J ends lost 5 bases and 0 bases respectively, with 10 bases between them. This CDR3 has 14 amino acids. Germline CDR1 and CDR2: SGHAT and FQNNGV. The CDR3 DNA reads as TGTGCCAGCAGCCGTAACAGGTTGAACACTGAAGCTTTCTTT. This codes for CASSRNRLNTEAFF.

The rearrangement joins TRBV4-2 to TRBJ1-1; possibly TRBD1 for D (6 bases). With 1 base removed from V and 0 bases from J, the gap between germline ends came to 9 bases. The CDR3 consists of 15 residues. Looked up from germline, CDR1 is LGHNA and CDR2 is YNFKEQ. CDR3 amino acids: CASSQGDTMNTEAFF. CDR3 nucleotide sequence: TGTGCCAGCAGCCAAGGGGACACCATGAACACTGAAGCTTTCTTT.

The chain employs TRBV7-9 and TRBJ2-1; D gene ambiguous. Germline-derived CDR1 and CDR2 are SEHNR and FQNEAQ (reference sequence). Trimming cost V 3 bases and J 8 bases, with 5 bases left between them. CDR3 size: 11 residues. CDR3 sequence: CASSFMYEQFF. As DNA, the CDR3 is TGTGCCAGCAGCTTTATGTATGAGCAGTTCTTC. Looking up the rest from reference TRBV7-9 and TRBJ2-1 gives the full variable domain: DTGVSQNPRHKITKRGQNVTFRCDPISEHNRLYWYRQTLGQGPEFLTYFQNEAQLEKSRLLSDRFSAERPKGSFSTLEIQRTEQGDSAMYLCASSFMYEQFFGPGTRLTVL.

The CDR3 nucleotides are TGTGCCTGGAGCGAACAGGGCGGGGGGTCACCCCTCCACTTT. Encoded protein: CAWSEQGGGSPLHF. The V and J genes are TRBV30 and TRBJ1-6; D is perhaps TRBD1 (6 bases). The V gene lost 3 bases and the J gene lost 10 bases, with 16 bases spanning the gap. Germline values: CDR1 GTSNPN, CDR2 SVGIG (reference sequence). CDR3 length equals 14 residues.

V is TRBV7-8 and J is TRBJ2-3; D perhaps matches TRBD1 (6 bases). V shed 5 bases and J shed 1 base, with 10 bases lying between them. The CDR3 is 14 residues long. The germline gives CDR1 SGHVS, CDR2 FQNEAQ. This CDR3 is CASSPRQGTDTQYF. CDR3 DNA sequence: TGTGCCAGCAGCCCAAGACAGGGCACAGATACGCAGTATTTT.

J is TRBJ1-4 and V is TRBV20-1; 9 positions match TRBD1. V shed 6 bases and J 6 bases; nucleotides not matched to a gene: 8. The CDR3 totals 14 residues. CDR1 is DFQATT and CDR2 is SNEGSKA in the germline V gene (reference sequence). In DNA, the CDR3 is TGCAGTGCCAGTAAACAGGGGGCAGATGAAAAACTGTTTTTT. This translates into CSASKQGADEKLFF.

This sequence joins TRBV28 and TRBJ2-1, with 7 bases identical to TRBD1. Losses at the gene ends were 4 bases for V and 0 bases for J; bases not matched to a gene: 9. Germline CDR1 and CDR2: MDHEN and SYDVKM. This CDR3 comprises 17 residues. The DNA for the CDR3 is TGTGCCAGCAGTTACACGAAGGGGGCAGGCTCCTACAATGAGCAGTTCTTC. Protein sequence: CASSYTKGAGSYNEQFF.

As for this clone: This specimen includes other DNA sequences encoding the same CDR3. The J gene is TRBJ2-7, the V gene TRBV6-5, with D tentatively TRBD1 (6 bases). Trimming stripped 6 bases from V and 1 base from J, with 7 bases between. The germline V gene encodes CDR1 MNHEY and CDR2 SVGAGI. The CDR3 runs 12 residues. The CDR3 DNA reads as TGTGCCAGCAGGGACAGTTCCTACGAGCAGTACTTC. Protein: CASRDSSYEQYF.

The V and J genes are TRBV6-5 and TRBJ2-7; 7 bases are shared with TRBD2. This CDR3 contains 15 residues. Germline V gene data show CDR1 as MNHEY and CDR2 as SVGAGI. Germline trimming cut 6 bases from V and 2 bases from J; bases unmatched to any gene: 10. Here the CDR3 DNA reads TGTGCCAGCAGAACGGGAGGTACCGGGACCTACGAGCAGTACTTC. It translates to CASRTGGTGTYEQYF.

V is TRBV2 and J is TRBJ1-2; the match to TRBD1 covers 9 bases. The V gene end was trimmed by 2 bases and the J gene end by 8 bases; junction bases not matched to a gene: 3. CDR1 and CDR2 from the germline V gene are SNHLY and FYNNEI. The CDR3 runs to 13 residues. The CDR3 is CASSERDRDGYTF. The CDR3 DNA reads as TGTGCCAGCAGTGAAAGGGACAGGGACGGCTACACCTTC.

The CDR3 region is CASSYQGSGRGGELFF. The CDR3 DNA reads TGTGCCAGCAGTTACCAGGGTAGCGGGAGAGGTGGGGAGCTGTTTTTT. The chain links TRBV6-2 or TRBV6-3 to TRBJ2-2; TRBD2 matches 9 bases. Looked up from germline, CDR1 is MNHEY and CDR2 is SVGEGT. Trimming cost V 2 bases and J 8 bases; bases outside gene matches: 9. This CDR3 is 16 amino acids long.

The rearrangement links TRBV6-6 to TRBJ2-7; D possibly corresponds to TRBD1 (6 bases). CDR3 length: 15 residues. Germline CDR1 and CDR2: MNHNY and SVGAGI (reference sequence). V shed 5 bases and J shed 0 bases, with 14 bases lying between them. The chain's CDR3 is CASSDGQRSSYEQYF. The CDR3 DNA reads TGTGCCAGCAGTGACGGACAGAGAAGCTCCTACGAGCAGTACTTC.

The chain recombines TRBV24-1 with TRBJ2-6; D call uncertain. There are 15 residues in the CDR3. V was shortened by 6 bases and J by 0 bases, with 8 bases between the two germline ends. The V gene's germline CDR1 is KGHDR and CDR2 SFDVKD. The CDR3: CATSSQYSGANVLTF. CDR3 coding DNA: TGTGCCACCAGTTCGCAGTACTCTGGGGCCAACGTCCTGACTTTC.

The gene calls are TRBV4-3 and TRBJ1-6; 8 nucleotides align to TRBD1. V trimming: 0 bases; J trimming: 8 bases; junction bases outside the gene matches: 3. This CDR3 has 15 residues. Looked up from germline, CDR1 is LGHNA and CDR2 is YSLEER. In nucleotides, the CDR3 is TGCGCCAGCAGCCAAGATTACAGGGGGGATTCACCCCTCCACTTT. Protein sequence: CASSQDYRGDSPLHF.

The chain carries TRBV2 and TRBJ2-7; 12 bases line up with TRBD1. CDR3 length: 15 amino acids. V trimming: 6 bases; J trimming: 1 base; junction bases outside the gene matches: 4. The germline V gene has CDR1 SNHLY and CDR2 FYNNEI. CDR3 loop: CASRGDRGRSYEQYF. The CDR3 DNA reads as TGTGCCAGCAGGGGGGACAGGGGGCGATCCTACGAGCAGTACTTC. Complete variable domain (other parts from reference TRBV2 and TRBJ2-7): EPEVTQTPSHQVTQMGQEVILRCVPISNHLYFYWYRQILGQKVEFLVSFYNNEISEKSEIFDDQFSVERPDGSNFTLKIRSTKLEDSAMYFCASRGDRGRSYEQYFGPGTRLTVT.

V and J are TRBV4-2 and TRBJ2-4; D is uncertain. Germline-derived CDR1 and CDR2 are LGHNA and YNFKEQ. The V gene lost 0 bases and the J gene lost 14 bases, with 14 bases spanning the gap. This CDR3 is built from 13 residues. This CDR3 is CASSQEGRPNKYF. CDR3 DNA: TGTGCCAGCAGCCAAGAGGGCAGACCTAATAAGTACTTC.

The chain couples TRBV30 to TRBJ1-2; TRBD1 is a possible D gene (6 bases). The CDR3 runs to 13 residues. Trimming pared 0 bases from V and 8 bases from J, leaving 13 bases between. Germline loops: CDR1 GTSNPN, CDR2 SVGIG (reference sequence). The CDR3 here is CAWSVRGFGGYTF. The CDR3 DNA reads TGTGCCTGGAGTGTCAGGGGCTTCGGGGGCTACACCTTC.

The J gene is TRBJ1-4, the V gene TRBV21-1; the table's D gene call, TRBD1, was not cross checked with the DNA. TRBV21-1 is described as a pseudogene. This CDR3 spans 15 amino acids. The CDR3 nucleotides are TGTGCCAGCAGCAAAGTCGGGACAGGAGGCGAAAAACTGTTTTTT. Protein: CASSKVGTGGEKLFF.